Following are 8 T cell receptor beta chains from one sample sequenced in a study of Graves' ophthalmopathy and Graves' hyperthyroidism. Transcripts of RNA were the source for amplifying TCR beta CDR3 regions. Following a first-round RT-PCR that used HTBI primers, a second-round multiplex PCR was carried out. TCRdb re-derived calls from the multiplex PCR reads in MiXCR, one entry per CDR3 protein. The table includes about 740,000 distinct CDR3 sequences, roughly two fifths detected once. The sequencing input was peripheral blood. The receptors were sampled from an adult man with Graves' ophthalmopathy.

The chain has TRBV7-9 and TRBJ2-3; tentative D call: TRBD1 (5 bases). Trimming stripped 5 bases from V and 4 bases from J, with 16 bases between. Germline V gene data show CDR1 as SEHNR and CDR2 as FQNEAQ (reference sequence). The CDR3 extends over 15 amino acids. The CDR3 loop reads CASSRPSQGSDTQYF. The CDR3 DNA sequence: TGTGCCAGCAGCCGACCCTCGCAGGGCTCAGATACGCAGTATTTT.

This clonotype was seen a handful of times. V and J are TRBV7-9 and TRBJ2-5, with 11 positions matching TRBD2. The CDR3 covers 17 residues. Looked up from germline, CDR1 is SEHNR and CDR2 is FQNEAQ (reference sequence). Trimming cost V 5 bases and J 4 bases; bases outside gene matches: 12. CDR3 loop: CASSLNLAGGPGETQYF. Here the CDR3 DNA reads TGTGCCAGCAGCCTCAATTTAGCGGGAGGGCCGGGAGAGACCCAGTACTTC.

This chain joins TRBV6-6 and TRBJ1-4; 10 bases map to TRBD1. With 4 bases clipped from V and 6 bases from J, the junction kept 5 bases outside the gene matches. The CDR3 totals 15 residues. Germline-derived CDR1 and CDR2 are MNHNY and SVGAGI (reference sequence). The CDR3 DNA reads TGTGCCAGCAGTTCTAAAGGACAGGGGGATGAAAAACTGTTTTTT. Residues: CASSSKGQGDEKLFF.

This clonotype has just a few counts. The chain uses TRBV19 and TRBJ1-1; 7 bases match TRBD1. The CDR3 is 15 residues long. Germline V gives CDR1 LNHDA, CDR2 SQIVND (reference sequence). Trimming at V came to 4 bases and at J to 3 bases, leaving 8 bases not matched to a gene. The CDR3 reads CASSTRQGSDTEAFF. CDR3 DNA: TGTGCCAGTAGTACAAGACAGGGTAGCGACACTGAAGCTTTCTTT.

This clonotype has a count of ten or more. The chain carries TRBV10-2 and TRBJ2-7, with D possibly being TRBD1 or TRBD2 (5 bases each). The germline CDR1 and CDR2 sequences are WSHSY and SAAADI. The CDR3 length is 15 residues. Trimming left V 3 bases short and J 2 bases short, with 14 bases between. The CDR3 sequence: CASSDRDLLTYEQYF. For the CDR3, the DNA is TGCGCCAGCAGTGACCGGGACCTACTTACCTACGAGCAGTACTTC.

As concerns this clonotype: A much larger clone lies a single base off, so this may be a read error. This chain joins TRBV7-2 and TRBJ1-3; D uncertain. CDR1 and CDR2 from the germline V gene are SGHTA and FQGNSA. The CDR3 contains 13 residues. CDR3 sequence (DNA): TGTGCCACCGGGGTGGGGTCTGGAAGCACCATATATTTT. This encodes CATGVGSGSTIYF.

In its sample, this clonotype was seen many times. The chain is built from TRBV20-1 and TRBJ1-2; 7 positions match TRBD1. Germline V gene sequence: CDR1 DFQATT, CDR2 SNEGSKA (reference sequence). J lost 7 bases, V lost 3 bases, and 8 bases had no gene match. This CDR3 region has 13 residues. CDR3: CSARKRGLGGYTF. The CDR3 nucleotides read TGCAGTGCTAGGAAGAGGGGGCTTGGTGGCTACACCTTC.

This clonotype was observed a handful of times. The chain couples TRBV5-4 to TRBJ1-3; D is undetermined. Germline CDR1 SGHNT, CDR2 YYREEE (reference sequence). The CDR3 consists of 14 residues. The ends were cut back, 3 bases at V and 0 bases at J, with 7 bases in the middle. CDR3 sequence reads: CASSSPSSGNTIYF. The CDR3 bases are TGTGCCAGCAGCTCACCGAGCTCTGGAAACACCATATATTTT.